This T cell receptor (beta chain) was obtained from a study of Graves' ophthalmopathy and Graves' hyperthyroidism. Across the whole study: There was a collection of peripheral blood at initial diagnosis, before any treatment.

RNA transcripts yielded amplified TCR beta CDR3 regions. HTBI primers were used in a first-round RT-PCR, which preceded a second-round multiplex PCR. One entry per CDR3 protein, called by TCRdb with MiXCR from the multiplex PCR reads. This sample has about 500,000 distinct CDR3 sequences, with over 13% found just once. A note on this clonotype: Its target is not known.

Points from the study as a whole: With 70.59% sensitivity and around 79% specificity, the model predicted ophthalmopathy progression. Most thyroid clonotypes expanded beyond 0.001 frequency were also found in blood.

Germline loops: CDR1 MGHDK, CDR2 SYGVNS. V shed 5 bases, J shed 2 bases, and the junction held 13 bases outside the gene matches. The CDR3 is made up of 18 amino acids. The chain has TRBV25-1 and TRBJ2-7, with TRBD2 matching over 12 bases. This TCR was sampled from a woman aged 25 to 39 with Graves' ophthalmopathy. Input material: blood. CDR3 residues: CASSRGTSGRPPTYEQYF. For the CDR3, the DNA is TGTGCCAGCAGTCGAGGGACTAGCGGGCGCCCACCTACCTACGAGCAGTACTTC.